This is a list of T cell receptor beta chains from one sample in a study of OX40 agonist ivuxolimab in advanced cancers. The data were produced by immunoSEQ multiplex PCR, yet TCRdb's version contains in-frame clones alone and is incomplete. The profile shows 55,000 to 75,000 clones, around 87% of them singletons. The sample consisted of CD4+ or CD8+ T cells sorted from blood, taken in a trial of the OX40 agonist ivuxolimab. These TCRs come from an adult with an advanced solid tumor such as melanoma, head and neck, liver or kidney cancer. Both conserved end residues are part of each CDR3. The D gene is left open where the match is weak. Some rows mark clone size as missing; the rest say once, few, many or name a class of expanded clone.

TRBJ1-6	TRBV2	TRBD1	NA	CASSEPYGQGGSPLHF	TGTGCCAGCAGTGAACCTTACGGACAGGGAGGGTCACCCCTCCACTTT
TRBJ2-2	TRBV5-1	NA	NA	CASSLEPTGELFF	TGCGCCAGCAGCTTGGAGCCCACCGGGGAGCTGTTTTTT
TRBJ2-6	TRBV6-5	NA	NA	CASSYRASGANVLTF	TGTGCCAGCAGTTACAGGGCCTCAGGGGCCAACGTCCTGACTTTC
TRBJ1-5	TRBV4-1	TRBD1	NA	CASSQEQGQNNQPQHF	TGCGCCAGCAGCCAAGAACAGGGACAGAACAATCAGCCCCAGCATTTT
TRBJ2-7	TRBV18	NA	NA	CASSPTGFTSYEQYF	TGTGCCAGCTCACCCACAGGGTTCACCTCCTACGAGCAGTACTTC
TRBJ1-1	TRBV18	NA	NA	CASSPGRTGTEAFF	TGTGCCAGCTCACCGGGGCGAACGGGGACTGAAGCTTTCTTT
TRBJ2-1	TRBV7-2	TRBD1	NA	CASSPWTGGNEQFF	TGTGCCAGCAGCCCCTGGACAGGGGGTAATGAGCAGTTCTTC
TRBJ1-2	TRBV19	NA	NA	CASSILGEGYTF	TGTGCCAGTAGTATCCTGGGAGAAGGCTACACCTTC
TRBJ1-1	TRBV11-2	TRBD1	NA	CASSLNRGPKKDTEAFF	TGTGCCAGCAGCCTGAACAGGGGGCCAAAGAAGGACACTGAAGCTTTCTTT
TRBJ2-3	TRBV13	NA	NA	CASSQGAGGTDTQYF	TGTGCCAGCAGTCAAGGGGCGGGTGGCACAGATACGCAGTATTTT
TRBJ2-5	TRBV5-1	NA	NA	CASSSNPGPQETQYF	TGCGCCAGCAGCTCAAATCCGGGACCCCAAGAGACCCAGTACTTC
TRBJ2-7	TRBV18	TRBD2	NA	CASSPSSGRFEQYF	TGTGCCAGCTCACCATCTAGCGGGAGGTTCGAGCAGTACTTC
TRBJ2-5	TRBV9	TRBD1	NA	CASSVDVTGQETQYF	TGTGCCAGCAGCGTAGATGTGACAGGGCAAGAGACCCAGTACTTC
TRBJ1-1	TRBV12-5	TRBD1	NA	CASGLDRGRVSTEAFF	TGTGCTAGTGGTTTAGACAGGGGGCGAGTATCCACTGAAGCTTTCTTT
TRBJ1-2	TRBV7-9	NA	NA	CASSLFRRGQDYGYTF	TGTGCCAGCAGCTTATTCCGGCGGGGGCAAGACTATGGCTACACCTTC
TRBJ2-1	TRBV2	TRBD1	NA	CATRGAGGDEQFF	TGTGCCACCAGAGGGGCAGGGGGAGATGAGCAGTTCTTC
TRBJ2-2	TRBV5-4	NA	once	CASSFITGELFF	TGTGCCAGCAGCTTTATAACCGGGGAGCTGTTTTTT
TRBJ2-7	TRBV18	TRBD2	NA	CASSPGTSSHEQYF	TGTGCCAGCTCTCCCGGGACTAGTTCTCACGAGCAGTACTTC
TRBJ1-2	TRBV7-2	NA	NA	CASSLDGRGSGYGYTF	TGTGCCAGCAGCTTAGATGGCAGGGGAAGCGGCTATGGCTACACCTTC
TRBJ1-5	TRBV10-2	TRBD1	NA	CASSRGQGGNQPQHF	TGCGCCAGCAGCCGCGGACAGGGAGGCAATCAGCCCCAGCATTTT
TRBJ1-1	TRBV2	NA	NA	CASSEGGTTEAFF	TGTGCCAGCAGTGAGGGAGGGACCACTGAAGCTTTCTTT
TRBJ1-6	TRBV11-2	NA	NA	CASSLSVQYNSPLHF	TGTGCCAGCAGCTTATCGGTCCAATATAATTCACCCCTCCACTTT
TRBJ2-1	TRBV29-1	NA	NA	CSVSRTRGNEQFF	TGCAGCGTTAGCAGGACCAGAGGCAATGAGCAGTTCTTC
TRBJ1-4	TRBV6-1	NA	NA	CASSEGYEKLFF	TGTGCCAGCAGTGAAGGTTACGAAAAACTGTTTTTT
TRBJ2-5	TRBV5-6	NA	NA	CASSSAGQETQYF	TGTGCCAGCAGCTCGGCAGGCCAAGAGACCCAGTACTTC
TRBJ1-3	TRBV21-1	NA	NA	CASSTKQEDSGNTIYF	TGTGCCAGCAGTACTAAACAGGAAGACTCTGGAAACACCATATATTTT
TRBJ1-1	TRBV30	TRBD1	once	CAWSGLTGAEAFF	TGTGCCTGGAGTGGGTTAACAGGGGCCGAAGCTTTCTTT
TRBJ2-3	TRBV11-2	NA	NA	CASSFWVREDTQYF	TGTGCCAGCAGCTTTTGGGTGCGGGAAGATACGCAGTATTTT
TRBJ2-5	TRBV9	TRBD2	once	CASSPPAAGGGETQYF	TGTGCCAGCAGCCCCCCGGCCGCGGGGGGGGGAGAGACCCAGTACTTC
TRBJ2-7	TRBV19	NA	NA	CASSIAPGGFEEQYF	TGTGCCAGTAGTATAGCCCCCGGCGGGTTCGAGGAGCAGTACTTC
TRBJ2-2	TRBV4-3	NA	NA	CASSQGYLNTGELFF	TGCGCCAGCAGCCAAGGGTACCTGAACACCGGGGAGCTGTTTTTT
TRBJ2-5	TRBV5-6	NA	NA	CASSFRETQYF	TGTGCCAGCAGCTTTCGGGAGACCCAGTACTTC
TRBJ1-2	TRBV6-1	NA	NA	CASGKWDGYGYTF	TGTGCCAGCGGCAAATGGGACGGTTATGGCTACACCTTC
TRBJ1-5	TRBV2	NA	NA	CASVADRHNQPQHF	TGTGCCAGCGTGGCCGACAGGCACAATCAGCCCCAGCATTTT
TRBJ2-5	TRBV5-4	NA	NA	CASSLARSGQETQYF	TGTGCCAGCAGCTTGGCTCGGTCAGGGCAAGAGACCCAGTACTTC
TRBJ2-3	TRBV11-2	TRBD2	NA	CASSFGRGGSDTQYF	TGTGCCAGCAGCTTCGGGCGGGGGGGTTCAGATACGCAGTATTTT
TRBJ1-2	TRBV2	NA	NA	CASILDRLGGYTF	TGTGCCAGCATCTTAGACCGTCTTGGTGGCTACACCTTC
TRBJ2-1	TRBV2	TRBD2	once	CASSDEGGLGEQFF	TGTGCCAGCAGTGATGAGGGAGGGCTGGGTGAGCAGTTCTTC
TRBJ2-2	TRBV25-1	NA	NA	CASSEPGRGTGELFF	TGTGCCAGCAGTGAGCCAGGGAGAGGCACCGGGGAGCTGTTTTTT
TRBJ2-2	TRBV4-1	NA	NA	CASSRIRDNANTGELFF	TGCGCCAGCAGCCGCATAAGGGATAACGCGAACACCGGGGAGCTGTTTTTT
TRBJ2-2	TRBV11-2	NA	NA	CASSRQKPGELFF	TGTGCCAGCAGTAGACAGAAGCCCGGGGAGCTGTTTTTT
TRBJ1-6	TRBV28	NA	NA	CASRGIGGWDSPLHF	TGTGCCAGCAGGGGTATTGGGGGGTGGGATTCACCCCTCCACTTT
TRBJ2-3	TRBV9	TRBD2	NA	CASSAGGLGYTDTQYF	TGTGCCAGCAGCGCGGGGGGTCTCGGGTACACAGATACGCAGTATTTT
TRBJ2-7	TRBV10-2	NA	NA	CASTASSYEQYF	TGCGCCAGCACGGCGAGCTCCTACGAGCAGTACTTC
TRBJ2-5	TRBV5-1	TRBD2	NA	CASSLEGLIAGGQETQYF	TGCGCCAGCAGCTTGGAAGGTCTTATAGCGGGGGGCCAAGAGACCCAGTACTTC
TRBJ2-1	TRBV7-6	TRBD2	NA	CASSSWTSGRGNEQFF	TGTGCCAGCAGCTCCTGGACTAGCGGGAGGGGTAATGAGCAGTTCTTC
TRBJ1-2	TRBV11-3	TRBD1	NA	CASSVQGSYGYTF	TGTGCCAGCTCCGTACAGGGGAGCTATGGCTACACCTTC
TRBJ2-5	TRBV2	NA	NA	CASSVVGDQYF	TGTGCCAGCAGTGTTGTGGGGGACCAGTACTTC
TRBJ2-6	TRBV19	NA	NA	CASSPLRWTSGANVLTF	TGTGCCAGTAGTCCCCTCCGATGGACCTCTGGGGCCAACGTCCTGACTTTC
TRBJ2-3	TRBV28	TRBD2	NA	CASSLITSGRADTQYF	TGTGCCAGCAGTTTAATTACTAGCGGGAGGGCAGATACGCAGTATTTT
TRBJ2-1	TRBV4-1	TRBD2	NA	CASSQAPTSGGNEQFF	TGCGCCAGCAGCCAAGCCCCCACTAGCGGGGGAAATGAGCAGTTCTTC
TRBJ1-5	TRBV6-1	NA	NA	CASRAGQRNQPQHF	TGTGCCAGCAGGGCGGGACAACGCAATCAGCCCCAGCATTTT
TRBJ2-7	TRBV19	TRBD1	NA	CASSRDRAFEQYF	TGTGCCAGTAGCAGGGACAGGGCGTTCGAGCAGTACTTC
TRBJ1-4	TRBV5-8	NA	NA	CASSLRDTGKLFF	TGTGCCAGCAGCCTACGCGACACCGGAAAACTGTTTTTT
TRBJ1-1	TRBV6-5	NA	NA	CASSSGGEAFF	TGTGCCAGCAGTTCGGGGGGGGAAGCTTTCTTT
TRBJ2-1	TRBV7-6	NA	NA	CASSPRPAGNPYNEQFF	TGTGCCAGCAGCCCTCGTCCAGCGGGTAACCCCTACAATGAGCAGTTCTTC
TRBJ1-6	TRBV10-1	NA	NA	CASSAGDSPLHF	TGCGCCAGCAGTGCGGGGGATTCACCCCTCCACTTT
TRBJ2-7	TRBV28	TRBD1	NA	CASRRDRDTPYEQYF	TGTGCCAGCAGGCGAGACAGGGACACTCCCTACGAGCAGTACTTC
TRBJ2-7	TRBV6-5	NA	NA	CASSSHTVTEQYF	TGTGCCAGCAGTTCACACACCGTCACCGAGCAGTACTTC